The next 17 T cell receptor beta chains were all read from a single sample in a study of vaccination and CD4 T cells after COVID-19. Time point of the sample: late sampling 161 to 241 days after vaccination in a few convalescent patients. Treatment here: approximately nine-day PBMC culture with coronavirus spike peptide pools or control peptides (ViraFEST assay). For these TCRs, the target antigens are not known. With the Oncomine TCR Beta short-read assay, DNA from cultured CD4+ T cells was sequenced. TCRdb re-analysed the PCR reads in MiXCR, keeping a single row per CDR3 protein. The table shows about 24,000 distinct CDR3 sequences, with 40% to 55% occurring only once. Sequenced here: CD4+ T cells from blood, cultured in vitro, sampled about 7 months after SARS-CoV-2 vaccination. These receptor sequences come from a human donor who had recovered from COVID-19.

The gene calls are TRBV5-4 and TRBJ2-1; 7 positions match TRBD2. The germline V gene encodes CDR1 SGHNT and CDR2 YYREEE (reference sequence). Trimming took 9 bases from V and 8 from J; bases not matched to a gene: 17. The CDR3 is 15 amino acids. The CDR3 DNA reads TGTGCCACCAGAGAAGGGACTACAAGTGCCCATGAGCAGTTCTTC. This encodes CATREGTTSAHEQFF. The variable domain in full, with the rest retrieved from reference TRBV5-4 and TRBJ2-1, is ETGVTQSPTHLIKTRGQQVTLRCSSQSGHNTVSWYQQALGQGPQFIFQYYREEENGRGNFPPRFSGLQFPNYSSELNVNALELDDSALYLCATREGTTSAHEQFFGPGTRLTVL.

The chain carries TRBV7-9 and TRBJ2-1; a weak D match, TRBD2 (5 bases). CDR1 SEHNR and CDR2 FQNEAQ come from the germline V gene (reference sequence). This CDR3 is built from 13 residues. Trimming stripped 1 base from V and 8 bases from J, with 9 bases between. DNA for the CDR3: TGTGCCAGCAGCTTAGGAGGGAGTGATGAGCAGTTCTTC. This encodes CASSLGGSDEQFF. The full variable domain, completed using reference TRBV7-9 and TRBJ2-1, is DTGVSQNPRHKITKRGQNVTFRCDPISEHNRLYWYRQTLGQGPEFLTYFQNEAQLEKSRLLSDRFSAERPKGSFSTLEIQRTEQGDSAMYLCASSLGGSDEQFFGPGTRLTVL.

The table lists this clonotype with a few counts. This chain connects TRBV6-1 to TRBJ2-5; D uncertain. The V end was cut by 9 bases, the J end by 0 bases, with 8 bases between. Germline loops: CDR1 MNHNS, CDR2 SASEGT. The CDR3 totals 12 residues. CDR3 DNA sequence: TGTGCCAGTAAAGGGTACCAAGAGACCCAGTACTTC. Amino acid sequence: CASKGYQETQYF.

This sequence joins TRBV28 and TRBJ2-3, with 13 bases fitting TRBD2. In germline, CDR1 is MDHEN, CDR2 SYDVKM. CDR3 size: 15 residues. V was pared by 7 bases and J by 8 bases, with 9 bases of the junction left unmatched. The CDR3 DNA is TGTGCCAGCATTCGGACTAGCGGGAGAAGTGGTACGCAGTATTTT. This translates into CASIRTSGRSGTQYF.

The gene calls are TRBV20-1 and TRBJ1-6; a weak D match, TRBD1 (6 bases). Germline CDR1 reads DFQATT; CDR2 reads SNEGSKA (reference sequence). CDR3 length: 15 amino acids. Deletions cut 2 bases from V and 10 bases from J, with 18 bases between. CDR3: CSARSRRDIGSPLHF. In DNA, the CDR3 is TGCAGTGCTAGATCCCGCCGGGACATTGGGTCACCCCTCCACTTT.

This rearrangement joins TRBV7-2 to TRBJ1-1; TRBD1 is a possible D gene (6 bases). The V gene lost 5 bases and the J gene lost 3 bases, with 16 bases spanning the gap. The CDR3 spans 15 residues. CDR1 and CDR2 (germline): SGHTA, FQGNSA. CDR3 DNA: TGTGCCAGCAGCATCCAACAGGGTATATACACTGAAGCTTTCTTT. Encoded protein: CASSIQQGIYTEAFF.

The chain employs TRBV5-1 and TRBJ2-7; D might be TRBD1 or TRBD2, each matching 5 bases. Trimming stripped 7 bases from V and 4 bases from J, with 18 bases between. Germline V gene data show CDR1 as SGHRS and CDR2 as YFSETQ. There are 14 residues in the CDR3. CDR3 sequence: CASRLTTQVYEQYF. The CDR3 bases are TGCGCCAGCCGACTAACGACACAGGTTTACGAGCAGTACTTC.

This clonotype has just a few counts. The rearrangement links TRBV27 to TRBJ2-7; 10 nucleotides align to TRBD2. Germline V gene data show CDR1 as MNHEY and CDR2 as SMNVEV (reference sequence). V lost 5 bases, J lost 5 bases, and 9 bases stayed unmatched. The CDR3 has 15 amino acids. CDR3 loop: CASSTLAGAYHEQYF. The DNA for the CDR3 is TGTGCCAGCAGTACCCTAGCGGGAGCCTACCACGAGCAGTACTTC.

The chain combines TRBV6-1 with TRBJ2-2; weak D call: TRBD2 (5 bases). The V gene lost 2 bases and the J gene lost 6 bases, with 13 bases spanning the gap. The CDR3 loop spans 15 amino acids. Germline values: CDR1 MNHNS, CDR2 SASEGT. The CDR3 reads CASSESPWRAGELFF. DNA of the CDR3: TGTGCCAGCAGTGAATCCCCTTGGCGGGCCGGGGAGCTGTTTTTT.

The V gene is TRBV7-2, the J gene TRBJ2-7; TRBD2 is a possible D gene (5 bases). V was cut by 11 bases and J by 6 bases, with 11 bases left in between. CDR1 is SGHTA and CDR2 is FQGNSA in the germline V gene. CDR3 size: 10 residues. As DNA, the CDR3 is TGTGCCGGGGAGCCCCGCGAGCAGTACTTC. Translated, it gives CAGEPREQYF.

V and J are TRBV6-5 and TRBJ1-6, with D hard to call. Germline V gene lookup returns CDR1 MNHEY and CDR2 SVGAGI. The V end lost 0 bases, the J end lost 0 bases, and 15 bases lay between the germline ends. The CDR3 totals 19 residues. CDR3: CASSYSMGSANSYNSPLHF. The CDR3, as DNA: TGTGCCAGCAGTTACTCGATGGGCTCAGCCAACTCCTATAATTCACCCCTCCACTTT.

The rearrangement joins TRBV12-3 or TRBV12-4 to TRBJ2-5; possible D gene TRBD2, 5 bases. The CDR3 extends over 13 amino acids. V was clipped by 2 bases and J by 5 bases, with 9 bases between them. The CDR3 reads CASSLSGVETQYF. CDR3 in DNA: TGTGCCAGCAGTTTATCCGGGGTGGAGACCCAGTACTTC.

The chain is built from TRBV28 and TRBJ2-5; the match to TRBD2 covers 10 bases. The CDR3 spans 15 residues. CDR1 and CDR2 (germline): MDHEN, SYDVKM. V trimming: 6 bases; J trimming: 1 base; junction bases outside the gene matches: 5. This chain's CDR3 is CASRTIAGGQETQYF. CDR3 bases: TGTGCCAGCAGGACCATAGCGGGGGGCCAAGAGACCCAGTACTTC.

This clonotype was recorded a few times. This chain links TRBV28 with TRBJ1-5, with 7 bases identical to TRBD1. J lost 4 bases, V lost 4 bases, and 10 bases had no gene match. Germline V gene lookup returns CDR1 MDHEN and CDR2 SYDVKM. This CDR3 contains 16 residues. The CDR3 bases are TGTGCCAGCAGTTACCCCCCGGAGGGGGCAAATCAGCCCCAGCATTTT. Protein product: CASSYPPEGANQPQHF.

Here the CDR3 reads CASRPPGQGSYGYTF. The CDR3 nucleotides are TGTGCCAGCAGGCCCCCAGGACAGGGAAGCTATGGCTACACCTTC. This chain connects TRBV28 to TRBJ1-2, with 8 bases aligning to TRBD1. This CDR3 has 15 amino acids. Germline V gives CDR1 MDHEN, CDR2 SYDVKM. Unmatched junction bases numbered 10, after V lost 6 bases and J lost 4 bases.

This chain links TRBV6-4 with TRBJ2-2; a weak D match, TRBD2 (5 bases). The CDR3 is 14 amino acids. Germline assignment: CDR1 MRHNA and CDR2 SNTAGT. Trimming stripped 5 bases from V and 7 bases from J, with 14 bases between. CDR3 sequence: CASSFDLTSGELFF. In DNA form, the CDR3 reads TGTGCCAGCAGTTTCGACCTAACTAGCGGGGAGCTGTTTTTT.

CDR3 coding DNA: TGTGCCAGCAGCCCTAGCCCCGACGGTTTGGGAGCTTTCTTT. This codes for CASSPSPDGLGAFF. The rearrangement links TRBV7-9 to TRBJ1-1, with D unclear. CDR1 is SEHNR, CDR2 FQNEAQ, per germline (reference sequence). V lost 5 bases to trimming and J lost 10 bases, with 20 bases between them. The CDR3 is 14 amino acids.